In this sample, the clone carrying this T cell receptor (beta chain) turned up a few times. Its antigen is currently unknown. Preparation of the TCRbeta library involved a method that used unique molecular identifiers. MiXCR, applied by TCRdb to the PCR reads, yields one record per CDR3 protein. This sample has a few hundred thousand distinct CDR3 sequences, with more than 20% found just once. The source of the sample is a study of T-cell reconstitution after alpha-beta-depleted transplantation in children. Trimming removed 5 bases from V and 3 bases from J, with 6 bases in between. CDR3 length: 11 amino acids. Germline CDR1 reads DFQATT; CDR2 reads SNEGSKA (reference sequence). Study results and caveats: TCRbeta diversity was high at day 60 in some patients (a result of surviving recipient T cells and thymic progenitors). After transplant, at about two months, alpha-beta T cells were reportedly derived from several hundred expanded graft clones. From newly produced T cells came most of the T-cell counts and diversity one year after transplant.

The TCR originated in a boy younger than two with Wiskott-Aldrich syndrome, due to receive a stem cell transplant. This specimen consisted of PBMCs, obtained before TCRalphabeta/CD19-depleted stem cell transplant. The chain uses TRBV20-1 and TRBJ2-3; D not resolved. The CDR3: CSAGRTDTQYF. The CDR3 nucleotides read TGCAGTGCTGGGCGGACAGATACGCAGTATTTT.